This T cell receptor beta chain emerged from a study of T cells in Graves' hyperthyroidism and ophthalmopathy. Overall study context: Prior to any treatment, at the point of initial diagnosis, peripheral blood was collected.

From germline, CDR1 is KGHDR and CDR2 SFDVKD. J was trimmed by 5 bases and V by 7 bases; bases with no gene match: 8. This CDR3 has 14 amino acids. Researchers took RNA transcripts and amplified the TCR beta CDR3 regions from them. HTBI primers were employed in a first-round RT-PCR of the TCR CDR3. TCRdb reanalysed the multiplex PCR reads using MiXCR and keeps one entry per CDR3 protein. The repertoire holds some 200,000 distinct CDR3 sequences, with roughly 15% as singletons. More than 9.5 ml fresh peripheral blood yielded the PBMCs. The TCR originated in a middle-aged man with Graves' hyperthyroidism. The material sequenced was blood. The chain employs TRBV24-1 and TRBJ2-7; 9 bases agree with TRBD1. CDR3: CATSNRDRAHEQYF. CDR3 in DNA: TGTGCCACCAGCAACCGGGACAGGGCCCACGAGCAGTACTTC.